This T cell receptor (beta chain) is from a study of blood T cell repertoires in COVID-19. The data were produced by immunoSEQ multiplex PCR, yet TCRdb's version contains in-frame clones alone and is incomplete. Of some 160,000 clones in the sample, about 83% were seen once. The CDR3 spans 14 residues. V lost 3 bases to trimming and J lost 2 bases, with 8 bases between them. Looked up from germline, CDR1 is MNHEY and CDR2 is SMNVEV (reference sequence). The rearrangement uses TRBV27 and TRBJ1-5; no firm D call. The specimen was peripheral blood. The sequence was collected from a human donor in a cohort sampled during active COVID-19. The CDR3 is CASSFREGNQPQHF. CDR3 nucleotide sequence: TGTGCCAGCAGTTTCCGGGAGGGCAATCAGCCCCAGCATTTT.